This T cell receptor beta chain was recorded in a study of blood T cell repertoires in COVID-19. Study-level information: T cells, B-cell-depleted T cells, or PBMCs supplied cDNA or gDNA.

Germline trimming cut 5 bases from V and 2 bases from J; bases unmatched to any gene: 4. Germline CDR1 is SGHAT and CDR2 is FQDESV (reference sequence). This CDR3 spans 15 amino acids. Generated by immunoSEQ multiplex PCR, the TCRdb table keeps only in-frame clones and is missing some. The sample has about 160,000 clones, 79% seen once. The sequencing input was peripheral blood. The genes are TRBV11-1 and TRBJ2-7, with TRBD1 identical over 12 bases. This receptor was taken from a woman aged 60-75 years with COVID-19, enrolled during active disease. The CDR3 reads CASSRGQGAPYEQYF. The CDR3 DNA sequence: TGTGCCAGCAGCCGGGGACAGGGGGCTCCCTACGAGCAGTACTTC.